Below are 30 T cell receptor beta chains sequenced from a single sample in a study of T cell responses to AZD1222 COVID-19 vaccine. The method was immunoSEQ multiplex PCR; TCRdb's version includes in-frame clones alone and lacks a portion of them. The sample consists of more than 150,000 clones, 92% of them appearing once. This specimen was peripheral blood, taken on day 0 of AZD1222 vaccination. All receptors derive from an adult in good health.

This rearrangement joins TRBV4-1 to TRBJ2-7; tentatively, D is TRBD1 (5 bases). Germline assignment: CDR1 MGHRA and CDR2 YSYEKL. The CDR3 totals 15 residues. V was clipped by 2 bases and J by 6 bases, with 17 bases between them. The CDR3 DNA reads as TGCGCCAGCAGCCAACCCTTAACAGGTTTCCGCGAGCAGTACTTC. It codes for CASSQPLTGFREQYF.

V is TRBV5-1 and J is TRBJ2-1; no firm D call. V was pared by 0 bases and J by 0 bases, with 10 bases between. The CDR3 extends over 16 amino acids. Germline V lookup: CDR1 SGHRS, CDR2 YFSETQ. The CDR3 nucleotides are TGCGCCAGCAGCTTGGGGCAGGACCTCTCCTACAATGAGCAGTTCTTC. This encodes CASSLGQDLSYNEQFF.

The chain combines TRBV28 with TRBJ1-6; 7 bases are a match to TRBD1. Germline CDR1 reads MDHEN; CDR2 reads SYDVKM. The CDR3 runs 17 residues. J gave up 7 bases and V 4 bases, and 13 bases lay outside the gene matches. This CDR3 is CASSSGAAQGGNSPLHF. The CDR3 DNA follows: TGTGCCAGCAGTTCGGGGGCGGCGCAGGGGGGAAATTCACCCCTCCACTTT.

CDR3 protein: CASSLGTNTEAFF. CDR3 bases: TGTGCCAGCAGTTTGGGGACCAACACTGAAGCTTTCTTT. The rearrangement uses TRBV27 and TRBJ1-1; TRBD1 might be the D (5 bases). Per germline, CDR1 MNHEY and CDR2 SMNVEV (reference sequence). V was trimmed by 3 bases and J by 2 bases, leaving 7 bases between them. The CDR3 has 13 residues.

The V gene is TRBV6-2 or TRBV6-3, the J gene TRBJ1-2; D gene unclear. The germline V gene has CDR1 MNHEY and CDR2 SVGEGT. The CDR3 length is 12 residues. Trimming removed 5 bases from V and 7 bases from J, with 11 bases in between. In DNA form, the CDR3 reads TGTGCCAGCAGTGGAAGGTCGAGTGGCTACACCTTC. Protein: CASSGRSSGYTF.

The chain carries TRBV7-9 and TRBJ1-1, with D perhaps matching TRBD1 (5 bases). V was cut by 0 bases and J by 3 bases, with 8 bases left in between. Germline-derived CDR1 and CDR2 are SEHNR and FQNEAQ (reference sequence). This CDR3 contains 14 residues. This CDR3 is CASSLAMTDTEAFF. CDR3 coding DNA: TGTGCCAGCAGCTTAGCGATGACAGACACTGAAGCTTTCTTT.

The rearrangement links TRBV29-1 to TRBJ1-2; 7 nucleotides align to TRBD1. CDR1 and CDR2 (germline): SQVTM, ANQGSEA. The CDR3 has 13 amino acids. V lost 6 bases, J lost 3 bases, and 7 bases stayed unmatched. CDR3 nucleotides: TGCAGCGTAGACAAGGGGGCAGACTATGGCTACACCTTC. Protein: CSVDKGADYGYTF.

The rearrangement uses TRBV27 and TRBJ1-2; no clear D gene. Per germline, CDR1 MNHEY and CDR2 SMNVEV (reference sequence). Trimming removed 8 bases at V and 4 bases at J, with 23 bases between. The CDR3 extends over 16 amino acids. The CDR3 spells CASGEGEVRGLYGYTF. In DNA form, the CDR3 reads TGTGCCAGCGGGGAGGGCGAGGTCAGAGGGCTCTATGGCTACACCTTC.

A remark on this clone: Other DNA sequences in this sample translate to the same CDR3. The chain employs TRBV7-9 and TRBJ1-1, with a tentative D call TRBD1 (6 bases). CDR3 length: 13 amino acids. CDR1 and CDR2 (germline): SEHNR, FQNEAQ (reference sequence). The V end lost 4 bases, the J end lost 4 bases, and 10 bases lay between the germline ends. The CDR3 DNA reads as TGTGCCAGCAGCTCCAGGGGTGGCACTGAAGCTTTCTTT. This translates into CASSSRGGTEAFF.

The chain joins TRBV5-5 to TRBJ1-4; D is uncertain. The CDR3 has 16 residues. Germline CDR1 SGHKS, CDR2 YYEKEE (reference sequence). Trimming took 1 base from V and 0 from J, leaving 10 bases between them. The CDR3 sequence is CASSLNWRSTNEKLFF. CDR3 coding DNA: TGTGCCAGCAGCTTGAATTGGAGATCAACTAATGAAAAACTGTTTTTT.

In its sample, this clone was seen once. The chain recombines TRBV7-9 with TRBJ1-6, with D unclear. V shed 1 base and J shed 10 bases, with 11 bases lying between them. Germline CDR1 is SEHNR and CDR2 is FQNEAQ (reference sequence). The CDR3 sequence is 14 residues long. The DNA of the CDR3 is TGTGCCAGCAGCTTAGTCAGAGACGGGTCACCCCTCCACTTT. This gives the protein CASSLVRDGSPLHF.

J is TRBJ2-2 and V is TRBV7-2, with 7 bases that match TRBD1. V lost 3 bases and J lost 5; bases outside the gene matches: 9. Germline V gene sequence: CDR1 SGHTA, CDR2 FQGNSA. The CDR3 consists of 16 residues. The CDR3 DNA sequence: TGTGCCAGCAGCTTGTATGAGGGGGCTAGGACCGGGGAGCTGTTTTTT. This sequence encodes CASSLYEGARTGELFF.

The chain has TRBV6-5 and TRBJ1-4; D not certain. Germline V gene sequence: CDR1 MNHEY, CDR2 SVGAGI. The CDR3 runs 13 residues. The V gene lost 6 bases and the J gene lost 5 bases, with 10 bases spanning the gap. CDR3 amino acids: CASRLGRNEKLFF. The CDR3 DNA sequence: TGTGCCAGCAGGTTAGGGAGGAATGAAAAACTGTTTTTT.

The chain employs TRBV30 and TRBJ1-5; tentatively, D is TRBD1 (6 bases). V was trimmed by 2 bases and J by 4 bases, leaving 15 bases between them. Germline V gene data show CDR1 as GTSNPN and CDR2 as SVGIG (reference sequence). The length of the CDR3 is 15 residues. The CDR3 DNA follows: TGTGCCTGGAGTCCAGTAGGGGGATGGAATCAGCCCCAGCATTTT. It is translated as CAWSPVGGWNQPQHF.

The CDR3 DNA reads as TGTGCCAGCAGCTTCCGAAGCGCCGGGCCCGGGGGCTACACCTTC. This codes for CASSFRSAGPGGYTF. V gene TRBV7-9 combines with J gene TRBJ1-2; D ambiguous. The CDR3 length is 15 residues. Germline V CDR1 and CDR2: SEHNR, FQNEAQ (reference sequence). Deletions cut 3 bases from V and 8 bases from J, with 19 bases between.

The genes are TRBV6-5 and TRBJ1-2, with D perhaps TRBD1 (5 bases). This CDR3 is 14 amino acids long. The V gene's germline CDR1 is MNHEY and CDR2 SVGAGI. Trimming removed 2 bases from V and 2 bases from J, with 9 bases in between. DNA for the CDR3: TGTGCCAGCAGTTACGGGGGACCAAACTATGGCTACACCTTC. This encodes CASSYGGPNYGYTF.

The chain couples TRBV2 to TRBJ1-5; no reliable D call. V was clipped by 9 bases and J by 8 bases, with 14 bases between them. Germline assignment: CDR1 SNHLY and CDR2 FYNNEI. This CDR3 is 12 amino acids long. This chain's CDR3 is CASRPSTEPQHF. The CDR3 coding sequence is TGTGCCAGTCGACCGTCGACGGAGCCCCAGCATTTT.

This chain links TRBV7-2 with TRBJ2-2, with D maybe TRBD2 (6 bases). The length of the CDR3 is 16 residues. CDR1 is SGHTA, CDR2 FQGNSA, per germline. The V gene lost 4 bases and the J gene lost 2 bases, with 14 bases spanning the gap. CDR3 nucleotides: TGTGCCAGCAGCTCTATGAGGGGACTTAACACCGGGGAGCTGTTTTTT. This codes for CASSSMRGLNTGELFF.

The V call is TRBV7-9, the J call TRBJ2-1; 9 nucleotides align to TRBD2. Germline lookup yields CDR1 SEHNR and CDR2 FQNEAQ (reference sequence). V was clipped by 0 bases and J by 5 bases; unmatched bases: 5. The CDR3 loop spans 16 amino acids. This CDR3 is CASSLAGGGAHNEQFF. For the CDR3, the DNA is TGTGCCAGCAGCTTAGCGGGCGGGGGGGCGCACAATGAGCAGTTCTTC. Using reference TRBV7-9 and TRBJ2-1 for the parts outside the CDR3, the full variable domain is DTGVSQNPRHKITKRGQNVTFRCDPISEHNRLYWYRQTLGQGPEFLTYFQNEAQLEKSRLLSDRFSAERPKGSFSTLEIQRTEQGDSAMYLCASSLAGGGAHNEQFFGPGTRLTVL.

The J gene is TRBJ2-1, the V gene TRBV12-5; D is uncertain. CDR1 is LGHNT and CDR2 is FRNRAP in the germline V gene. The V end lost 0 bases, the J end lost 7 bases, and 4 bases lay between the germline ends. The CDR3 sequence is 12 residues long. The CDR3 loop is CASGLVRNEQFF. The CDR3 nucleotides read TGTGCTAGTGGTTTGGTACGTAATGAGCAGTTCTTC.

The chain employs TRBV10-3 and TRBJ2-7; D perhaps matches TRBD2 (7 bases). Germline values: CDR1 ENHRY, CDR2 SYGVKD. V lost 10 bases and J 2 bases, leaving 21 bases between the germline ends. The CDR3 is 15 amino acids. CDR3 region: CATLPPERDTYEQYF. The DNA of the CDR3 is TGTGCCACACTACCCCCCGAGCGGGACACCTACGAGCAGTACTTC.

The chain recombines TRBV30 with TRBJ1-3; 8 nucleotides line up with TRBD1. The CDR3 covers 15 residues. Germline V gene data show CDR1 as GTSNPN and CDR2 as SVGIG (reference sequence). Unmatched junction bases numbered 6, after V lost 5 bases and J lost 0 bases. The CDR3 protein is CAWARTGSSGNTIYF. As DNA, the CDR3 is TGTGCCTGGGCACGGACAGGGAGCTCTGGAAACACCATATATTTT.

Here the CDR3 DNA reads TGTGCCAGCGGCCTCGGGGGGGGAGATTCACCCCTCCACTTT. This encodes CASGLGGGDSPLHF. The V and J genes are TRBV6-5 and TRBJ1-6; a weak D match, TRBD1 (5 bases). This CDR3 contains 14 residues. Germline values: CDR1 MNHEY, CDR2 SVGAGI. V lost 8 bases and J lost 8, with 16 bases in between.

This clone was detected once. This chain links TRBV6-5 with TRBJ2-1; D gene unclear. The CDR3 runs to 13 residues. Trimming shortened V by 4 bases and J by 0 bases, and 4 bases separated the two germline ends. Germline-derived CDR1 and CDR2 are MNHEY and SVGAGI. The CDR3 sequence is CASSLSSYNEQFF. The CDR3 DNA sequence: TGTGCCAGCAGTTTGAGCTCCTACAATGAGCAGTTCTTC.

J is TRBJ2-7 and V is TRBV6-5, with D unclear. V gave up 5 bases and J gave up 3 bases, with 11 bases separating them. CDR1 and CDR2 from the germline V gene are MNHEY and SVGAGI. This CDR3 spans 13 amino acids. CDR3 coding DNA: TGTGCCAGCAGTACCTGGACCGACTACGAGCAGTACGTC. Translating it yields CASSTWTDYEQYV.

This chain uses TRBV27 with TRBJ1-3, with TRBD1 matching 8 bases. CDR1 is MNHEY, CDR2 SMNVEV, per germline (reference sequence). Trimming removed 6 bases from V and 2 bases from J; junction bases left unmatched: 3. The length of the CDR3 is 14 residues. CDR3 loop: CASRPTGAGNTIYF. In nucleotides, the CDR3 is TGTGCCAGCAGACCGACAGGGGCTGGAAACACCATATATTTT.

V gene TRBV15 combines with J gene TRBJ1-5, with TRBD1 as a possible D gene (6 bases). Trimming took off 7 bases at V and 0 bases at J, with 13 bases between the two ends. This CDR3 region has 15 residues. Germline V lookup: CDR1 LNHNV, CDR2 YYDKDF (reference sequence). The CDR3 loop reads CATTSDRDSNQPQHF. CDR3 sequence (DNA): TGTGCCACCACCTCGGACAGAGATAGCAATCAGCCCCAGCATTTT.

The rearrangement joins TRBV5-4 to TRBJ2-5, with D unclear. This CDR3 comprises 12 residues. Trimming cost V 0 bases and J 5 bases, with 5 bases left between them. Germline V gives CDR1 SGHNT, CDR2 YYREEE (reference sequence). CDR3 coding DNA: TGTGCCAGCAGCTTGGACACGGAGACCCAGTACTTC. Protein sequence: CASSLDTETQYF.

The rearrangement uses TRBV7-6 and TRBJ2-5; 8 bases align to TRBD1. CDR1 SGHVS and CDR2 FNYEAQ come from the germline V gene. The CDR3 loop spans 16 amino acids. The trim removed 5 bases at V and 3 bases at J, leaving 11 bases unmatched. CDR3 nucleotides: TGTGCCAGCAGCCCCCGTCCTGCAGGGGGCGAAGAGACCCAGTACTTC. Translation: CASSPRPAGGEETQYF.

This clone has only one observation. The chain has TRBV5-6 and TRBJ1-1; 9 positions agree with TRBD1. The junction had 8 bases not matched to a gene; V was cut back by 6 bases and J by 8 bases. Germline CDR1 is SGHDT and CDR2 is YYEEEE. The CDR3 covers 13 residues. As DNA, the CDR3 is TGTGCCAGCATCACCCAGACAGGGGGGGAAGCTTTCTTT. This translates into CASITQTGGEAFF.